The source of this TCR beta chain is a study of healthy donors' naive CD4 and CD8 T cells. Starting from approximately 500 ng of total RNA, TCR libraries were made with linear amplification. MiXCR, applied by TCRdb to the reads, yields one record per CDR3 protein. The table lists about 200,000 distinct CDR3 sequences, nearly 75% of them singletons. Naive CD4+ cells were sorted as CD4+CD8-CD45RO-CD45RA+; naive CD8+ as CD8+CD4-CD45RA+CD27bright. Study-wide findings and caveats: Possible naive T cell homeostatic proliferation bias remained unaddressed.

The ends were cut back, 0 bases at V and 4 bases at J, with 7 bases in the middle. CDR3 length equals 12 residues. Germline V gene data show CDR1 as DFQATT and CDR2 as SNEGSKA (reference sequence). With regard to this clonotype: Its cognate antigen is unknown.

The chain uses TRBV20-1 and TRBJ2-7; D is unresolved. This TCR was recovered from a pool of human donors in good health; the sample pools cells from several healthy donors. Sequenced: naive CD4+ and CD8+ T cells sorted from blood, pooled from several donors. CDR3 sequence (DNA): TGCAGTGCTAGAGATCGTAATTACGAGCAGTACTTC. This gives the protein CSARDRNYEQYF.